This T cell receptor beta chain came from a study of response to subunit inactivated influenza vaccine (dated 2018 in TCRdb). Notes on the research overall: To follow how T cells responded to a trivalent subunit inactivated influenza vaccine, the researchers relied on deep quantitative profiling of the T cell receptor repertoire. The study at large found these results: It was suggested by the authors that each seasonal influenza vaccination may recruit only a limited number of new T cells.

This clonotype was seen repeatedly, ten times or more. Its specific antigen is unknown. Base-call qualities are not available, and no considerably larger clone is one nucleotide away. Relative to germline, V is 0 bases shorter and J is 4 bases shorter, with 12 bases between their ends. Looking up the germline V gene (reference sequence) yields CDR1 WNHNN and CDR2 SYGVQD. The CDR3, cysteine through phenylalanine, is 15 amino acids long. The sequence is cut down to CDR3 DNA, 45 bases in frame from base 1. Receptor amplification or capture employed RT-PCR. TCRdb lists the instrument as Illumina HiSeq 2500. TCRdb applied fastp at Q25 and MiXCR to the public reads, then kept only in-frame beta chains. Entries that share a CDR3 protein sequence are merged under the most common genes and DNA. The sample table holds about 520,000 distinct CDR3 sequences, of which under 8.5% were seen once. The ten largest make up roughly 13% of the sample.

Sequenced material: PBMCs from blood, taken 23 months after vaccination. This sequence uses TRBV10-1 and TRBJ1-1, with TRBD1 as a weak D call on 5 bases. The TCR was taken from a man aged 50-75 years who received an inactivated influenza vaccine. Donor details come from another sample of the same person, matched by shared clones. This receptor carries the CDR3 CASSESRGTGTEAFF. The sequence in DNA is TGCGCCAGCAGTGAGTCCCGGGGGACGGGCACTGAAGCTTTCTTT.